This is a list of T cell receptor beta chains from one sample in a study of early T cells in non-severe SARS-CoV-2 infection. From the 5' RACE reads, TCRdb called clonotypes with MiXCR, one entry per CDR3 protein. The table lists about 64,000 distinct CDR3 sequences, roughly 18% of them singletons, with approximately 9% in the top ten. The sample in question was whole blood, obtained at baseline. The receptors stem from an adult who was a healthcare worker with PCR-confirmed SARS-CoV-2 infection or an uninfected control (not recorded which). The CDR3 runs from the conserved cysteine through the conserved F or W. A D gene is named only where the DNA matches it firmly. Expanded clones are given a class, and other clones once, few, many or no size at all.

J: TRBJ2-2
size: NA
V: TRBV7-9
D: NA
DNA: TGTGCCAGCAGTCCGTCCGGGGAGCTGTTTTTT
CDR3: CASSPSGELFF

J: TRBJ2-3
size: few
V: TRBV11-2
D: TRBD2
DNA: TGTGCCAGCAGCCCACGCGGGGGTCAGGGAGATACGCAGTATTTT
CDR3: CASSPRGGQGDTQYF

J: TRBJ1-4
size: few
V: TRBV29-1
D: NA
DNA: TGCAGCGTTTTGGATGAAAAACTGTTTTTT
CDR3: CSVLDEKLFF

J: TRBJ2-3
size: NA
V: TRBV5-5
D: NA
DNA: TGTGCCAGCAGCTACGGACCCACTGGACGGCAAGATACGCAGTATTTT
CDR3: CASSYGPTGRQDTQYF

J: TRBJ2-1
size: many
V: TRBV19
D: TRBD2
DNA: TGTGCCAGTAGTCGACTAGCGGGGGGGCCCGATGAGCAGTTCTTC
CDR3: CASSRLAGGPDEQFF

J: TRBJ2-3
size: NA
V: TRBV5-1
D: NA
DNA: TGCGCCAACAGCTTGGTAGGAACAGATACGCAGTATTTT
CDR3: CANSLVGTDTQYF

J: TRBJ2-3
size: NA
V: TRBV5-1
D: TRBD1
DNA: TGCGCCAGCAGCTTGGGGACAGGGTATACGGATACGCAGTATTTT
CDR3: CASSLGTGYTDTQYF

J: TRBJ2-1
size: few
V: TRBV5-1
D: NA
DNA: TGCGCCAGCAGCTTTCCGGGACGCAATGAGCAGTTCTTC
CDR3: CASSFPGRNEQFF

J: TRBJ1-2
size: NA
V: TRBV4-3
D: NA
DNA: TGCGCCAGCAGTCGGACAGATAACTATGGCTACACCTTC
CDR3: CASSRTDNYGYTF

J: TRBJ2-5
size: few
V: TRBV12-3/TRBV12-4
D: TRBD2
DNA: TGTGCCAGCAGTACGACTAGCGGGAGGTCCCAAGAGACCCAGTACTTC
CDR3: CASSTTSGRSQETQYF

J: TRBJ1-1
size: NA
V: TRBV7-6
D: NA
DNA: TGTGCCAGCAGCTTAGGCGGCAGGAGGGCTGAAGCTTTCTTT
CDR3: CASSLGGRRAEAFF

J: TRBJ2-7
size: NA
V: TRBV12-3/TRBV12-4
D: NA
DNA: TGTGCCAGCAGTTTAACGGCGGGGGCCACCTACGAGCAGTACTTC
CDR3: CASSLTAGATYEQYF

J: TRBJ2-7
size: few
V: TRBV12-3/TRBV12-4
D: TRBD1
DNA: TGTGCCAGCAGTTCAGGGACAGCAGATTACTACGAGCAGTACTTC
CDR3: CASSSGTADYYEQYF

J: TRBJ1-2
size: NA
V: TRBV7-5
D: NA
DNA: NA
CDR3: CISVPEALTSGTGLHGYTF

J: TRBJ2-3
size: few
V: TRBV7-9
D: NA
DNA: TGTGCCAGCAGCTTAGCCCGTGCGGATACGCAGTATTTT
CDR3: CASSLARADTQYF

J: TRBJ1-5
size: NA
V: TRBV6-7
D: NA
DNA: TGTGCCAGCAGTTACTCTCGGGCCCGCCTGGATAGCAATCAGCCCCAGCATTTT
CDR3: CASSYSRARLDSNQPQHF

J: TRBJ2-5
size: NA
V: TRBV6-5
D: TRBD2
DNA: TGTGCCAGCAGCCCAGGACTAGCGGGGCCAGGAGAGACCCAGTACTTC
CDR3: CASSPGLAGPGETQYF